Shown below are 2 T cell receptor beta chains from a single sample sequenced in a study of vaccination and CD4 T cells after COVID-19. These receptors are not linked to any known antigen. Regarding treatment: approximately 10-day PBMC culture with coronavirus spike peptide pools or control peptides (ViraFEST assay). Sequence data for DNA of cultured CD4+ T cells were generated by the Oncomine TCR Beta short-read assay. TCRdb itself ran the PCR reads through MiXCR, one entry per CDR3 protein. The sample shows about 21,000 distinct CDR3 sequences, approximately 59% of them seen only once. Source: CD4+ T cells from blood, cultured in vitro, taken before SARS-CoV-2 vaccination. These receptors came from a human donor who received a COVID-19 vaccine.

This clonotype came up a few times. V usage is TRBV7-2 and J usage is TRBJ2-3, with 9 bases fitting TRBD2. The germline V gene encodes CDR1 SGHTA and CDR2 FQGNSA. This CDR3 region has 16 residues. The junction had 3 bases not matched to a gene; V was cut back by 1 base and J by 1 base. CDR3 bases: TGTGCCAGCAGCTTAGACGGCGGGGGGGGCACAGATACGCAGTATTTT. Translation: CASSLDGGGGTDTQYF.

The gene calls are TRBV7-9 and TRBJ2-1; 7 positions agree with TRBD1. Germline CDR1 and CDR2: SEHNR and FQNEAQ (reference sequence). The ends lost 2 bases at V and 2 bases at J; junction bases unmatched: 0. CDR3 length equals 14 residues. Written as DNA, the CDR3 is TGTGCCAGCAGCTTAACAGGGGCCTACAATGAGCAGTTCTTC. As protein: CASSLTGAYNEQFF.